This T cell receptor (beta chain) was found in a study of blood T cells in healthy people across ages. For the second PCR, which ran for roughly 6 to 12 cycles, a sample-barcoded 5' primer and a J-beta primer mix were used. Using its own MiXCR run on the 5' RACE reads, TCRdb lists one record per CDR3 protein. The sample contains about 290,000 distinct CDR3 sequences, about 25% of which appear only once. What was sequenced was blood. The clonotype originates from a woman between 65 and 79 years old in good health.

Here the CDR3 reads CASSAGSTSYNEQFF. The CDR3, as DNA: TGTGCCAGCAGCGCCGGGAGCACCTCCTACAATGAGCAGTTCTTC. This sequence joins TRBV7-3 and TRBJ2-1; perhaps TRBD2 as D (6 bases). Germline V gene lookup returns CDR1 SGHTA and CDR2 FQGTGA. V lost 5 bases and J lost 0, with 11 bases in between. The CDR3 runs to 15 residues.